Each of the 22 T cell receptor beta chains below was sequenced from the same sample in a study of lymphopenia after photon versus proton radiotherapy. Repertoires were generated with immunoSEQ multiplex PCR, while TCRdb's copy carries only in-frame clones and drops some. The sample consists of more than 50,000 clones, around 83% of them appearing once. The sample consisted of peripheral blood, taken from a patient treated with photon-based radiotherapy. These receptors came from a man aged 45-65 years with gastric cancer.

The V call is TRBV27, the J call TRBJ1-5, with 10 bases matching TRBD1. The V and J ends lost 5 bases and 2 bases, in that order; junction bases with no gene match: 12. Per the germline V gene, CDR1 is MNHEY and CDR2 is SMNVEV (reference sequence). The CDR3 loop spans 18 amino acids. CDR3 in amino acids: CASSESGTGALGNQPQHF. CDR3 bases: TGTGCCAGCAGTGAGTCCGGGACAGGGGCACTGGGCAATCAGCCCCAGCATTTT.

The sample holds one count of this clone. The chain carries TRBV6-4 and TRBJ1-1; a weak D match, TRBD1 (5 bases). The CDR3 is 15 residues long. CDR1 is MRHNA, CDR2 SNTAGT, per germline. V was trimmed by 6 bases and J by 0 bases, leaving 14 bases between them. CDR3 amino acids: CASRGTASMNTEAFF. CDR3 DNA sequence: TGTGCCAGCAGAGGGACCGCTAGTATGAACACTGAAGCTTTCTTT.

V usage is TRBV7-8 and J usage is TRBJ1-2; TRBD1 might be the D (6 bases). The V gene lost 6 bases and the J gene lost 7 bases, with 18 bases spanning the gap. The CDR3 has 14 amino acids. The V gene's germline CDR1 is SGHVS and CDR2 FQNEAQ. The CDR3 nucleotides read TGTGCCAGCAGTTATGACAGGCCGGGCCGTGGCTACACCTTC. Its protein product is CASSYDRPGRGYTF.

V is TRBV6-5 and J is TRBJ2-1; 11 bases are shared with TRBD2. CDR1 is MNHEY and CDR2 is SVGAGI in the germline V gene. CDR3 length: 15 residues. With 5 bases clipped from V and 5 bases from J, the junction kept 5 bases outside the gene matches. The CDR3 DNA reads TGTGCCAGCAGTCCTAGCGGGAGGCTGGACAATGAGCAGTTCTTC. Residues: CASSPSGRLDNEQFF.

This chain joins TRBV21-1 and TRBJ2-7. TRBV21-1 is classified as a pseudogene. The length of the CDR3 is 16 residues. The CDR3 coding sequence is TGTGCCAGCAGCAAAGACCCGGGACGGGTAACCTACGAGCAGTACTTC. Translation: CASSKDPGRVTYEQYF.

The chain joins TRBV5-8 to TRBJ1-5; D perhaps matches TRBD1 (6 bases). The germline V and J ends were trimmed by 2 bases and 2 bases, with 17 bases remaining between them. The CDR3 has 17 amino acids. Germline assignment: CDR1 SGHTS and CDR2 YDEGEE. This chain's CDR3 is CASSFDRSGFGNQPQHF. DNA of the CDR3: TGTGCCAGCAGCTTCGACAGGTCGGGGTTTGGCAATCAGCCCCAGCATTTT.

This CDR3 reads CASSLGLRGLDTYEQYF. In DNA, the CDR3 is TGTGCCAGCAGCTTAGGATTAAGAGGGTTGGATACCTACGAGCAGTACTTC. This chain joins TRBV11-2 and TRBJ2-7; a possible D gene is TRBD2 (5 bases). CDR3 length: 17 residues. Germline V gene sequence: CDR1 SGHAT, CDR2 FQNNGV. Trimming removed 1 base at V and 2 bases at J, with 18 bases between.

V usage is TRBV7-7 and J usage is TRBJ2-2; D might be TRBD1 or TRBD2, each matching 6 bases. V was pared by 5 bases and J by 5 bases, with 18 bases between. Germline loops: CDR1 SSHAT, CDR2 FNYEAQ (reference sequence). CDR3 length: 16 residues. For the CDR3, the DNA is TGTGCCAGCAGCATTTACCCCCGGGGGCAGACCGGGGAGCTGTTTTTT. The encoded protein is CASSIYPRGQTGELFF.

In this sample, this clone turned up a few times. This sequence joins TRBV4-1 and TRBJ2-2, with D maybe TRBD2 (5 bases). Trimming took 2 bases from V and 4 from J, leaving 8 bases between them. Germline V gene sequence: CDR1 MGHRA, CDR2 YSYEKL. CDR3 length: 14 residues. CDR3 coding DNA: TGCGCCAGCAGCCAAACTGAGGGCACCGGGGAGCTGTTTTTT. It encodes CASSQTEGTGELFF.

The chain links TRBV6-5 to TRBJ2-5; 10 bases are a match to TRBD1. The V and J ends lost 8 bases and 4 bases, in that order; junction bases with no gene match: 7. This CDR3 has 14 residues. The germline V gene has CDR1 MNHEY and CDR2 SVGAGI. The CDR3 is CASGLTGGIETQYF. Here the CDR3 DNA reads TGTGCCAGCGGCCTGACAGGGGGCATAGAGACCCAGTACTTC.

The chain links TRBV11-2 to TRBJ2-2, with no clear D. This CDR3 spans 14 amino acids. Trimming shortened V by 0 bases and J by 4 bases, and 6 bases separated the two germline ends. Germline assignment: CDR1 SGHAT and CDR2 FQNNGV. For the CDR3, the DNA is TGTGCCAGCAGCTTAGAGACGACCACCGGGGAGCTGTTTTTT. Encoded protein: CASSLETTTGELFF.

J is TRBJ1-2 and V is TRBV6-5; D is unresolved. The V end was cut by 2 bases, the J end by 3 bases, with 13 bases between. The V gene's germline CDR1 is MNHEY and CDR2 SVGAGI. The length of the CDR3 is 15 residues. This CDR3 reads CASSYSFAGDYGYTF. CDR3 DNA sequence: TGTGCCAGCAGTTACAGTTTCGCAGGAGACTATGGCTACACCTTC.

The genes are TRBV6-1 and TRBJ2-1, with TRBD2 identical over 7 bases. V lost 4 bases and J lost 0; bases outside the gene matches: 3. Germline V gene lookup returns CDR1 MNHNS and CDR2 SASEGT. The CDR3 loop spans 15 amino acids. The CDR3 region has the DNA TGTGCCAGCAGTGGGCTAGCGGACTCCTACAATGAGCAGTTCTTC. Translation gives CASSGLADSYNEQFF.

The chain carries TRBV4-1 and TRBJ2-3; perhaps TRBD2 as D (6 bases). The germline gives CDR1 MGHRA, CDR2 YSYEKL. This CDR3 contains 16 residues. Trimming took off 1 base at V and 1 base at J, with 12 bases between the two ends. The CDR3 coding sequence is TGCGCCAGCAGCCAAGGTCGGGAGTTCGGCACAGATACGCAGTATTTT. It yields the protein CASSQGREFGTDTQYF.

CDR3 loop: CASSREETQYF. The CDR3 DNA reads as TGTGCCAGCAGCCGAGAGGAGACCCAGTACTTC. The V gene is TRBV4-2, the J gene TRBJ2-5; D is uncertain. Germline CDR1 is LGHNA and CDR2 is YNFKEQ. V dropped 4 bases and J dropped 5 bases, with 5 bases sitting between them. The CDR3 runs 11 residues.

The chain is built from TRBV29-1 and TRBJ1-2; D remains ambiguous. V dropped 4 bases and J dropped 6 bases, with 12 bases sitting between them. The CDR3 spans 12 residues. Per germline, CDR1 SQVTM and CDR2 ANQGSEA. The CDR3 reads CSVGGGVDGYTF. CDR3 coding DNA: TGCAGCGTTGGGGGTGGGGTGGATGGCTACACCTTC. Using reference TRBV29-1 and TRBJ1-2 for the parts outside the CDR3, the full variable domain is SAVISQKPSRDICQRGTSLTIQCQVDSQVTMMFWYRQQPGQSLTLIATANQGSEATYESGFVIDKFPISRPNLTFSTLTVSNMSPEDSSIYLCSVGGGVDGYTFGSGTRLTVV.

V is TRBV2 and J is TRBJ1-1; D is ambiguous. This CDR3 contains 13 residues. The V end lost 9 bases, the J end lost 1 base, and 12 bases lay between the germline ends. CDR1 and CDR2 from the germline V gene are SNHLY and FYNNEI. DNA for the CDR3: TGTGCCAGTTACGCGACCGAGAACACTGAAGCTTTCTTT. Its translation: CASYATENTEAFF.

The chain joins TRBV5-4 to TRBJ2-1, with D possibly being TRBD1 or TRBD2 (5 bases each). Trimming left V 3 bases short and J 9 bases short, with 16 bases between. Germline loops: CDR1 SGHNT, CDR2 YYREEE (reference sequence). This CDR3 has 14 amino acids. In DNA form, the CDR3 reads TGTGCCAGCAGCTCGGGGCCCACGGCGGGTGAGCAGTTCTTC. This sequence encodes CASSSGPTAGEQFF.

The sample holds a few counts of this clone. This sequence joins TRBV27 and TRBJ2-7; 9 bases line up with TRBD1. Trimming removed 5 bases from V and 3 bases from J; junction bases left unmatched: 2. The V gene's germline CDR1 is MNHEY and CDR2 SMNVEV (reference sequence). CDR3 size: 13 residues. The CDR3 loop is CASSPGQGYEQYF. As DNA, the CDR3 is TGTGCCAGCAGTCCGGGACAGGGCTACGAGCAGTACTTC.

The genes are TRBV19 and TRBJ2-2; no clear D. With 6 bases removed from V and 1 base from J, the gap between germline ends came to 9 bases. Germline CDR1 is LNHDA and CDR2 is SQIVND (reference sequence). This CDR3 contains 14 residues. As DNA, the CDR3 is TGTGCCAGTAGCTACGGTGGGAACACCGGGGAGCTGTTTTTT. It codes for CASSYGGNTGELFF.

In DNA form, the CDR3 reads TGTGCCAGCAGTTACTCGAGAGGGGAAGGCTACACCTTC. As protein: CASSYSRGEGYTF. The chain has TRBV6-5 and TRBJ1-2; D is perhaps TRBD1 (5 bases). This CDR3 is built from 13 residues. Between the trimmed V and J ends, which lost 0 bases and 8 bases, there was a span of 10 bases. Germline CDR1 reads MNHEY; CDR2 reads SVGAGI.

This chain joins TRBV30 and TRBJ2-1; D is perhaps TRBD1 or TRBD2 (5 bases each). Germline assignment: CDR1 GTSNPN and CDR2 SVGIG (reference sequence). Trimming removed 5 bases from V and 8 bases from J, with 13 bases in between. The CDR3 totals 12 residues. The CDR3 here is CAWGTLSDEQFF. DNA of the CDR3: TGTGCCTGGGGGACCCTGTCGGATGAGCAGTTCTTC.